The rows below give T cell receptor beta chains drawn from one sample of a study of blood T cell repertoires in COVID-19. Clones were sequenced by immunoSEQ multiplex PCR, and TCRdb holds only the in-frame ones, with some missing. The sample records some 110,000 clones, over 75% being singletons. Material for sequencing was peripheral blood. These TCRs come from a man aged 50 to 60 with acute or convalescent COVID-19. Each CDR3 is given with its conserved first and last residue. D genes are given only for firm matches. Clone sizes are given selectively: once, few, many, or a class where the clone is expanded.

V	length	J	size	D	DNA	CDR3
TRBV9	17	TRBJ2-7	.	TRBD2	TGTGCCAGCAGCCCTTTCCCCGGGAGGGTAGACTCCTACGAGCAGTACTTC	CASSPFPGRVDSYEQYF
TRBV2	14	TRBJ2-2	.	.	TGTGCCTACCGGGGTGTATCGAACACCGGGGAGCTGTTTTTT	CAYRGVSNTGELFF
TRBV21-1	16	TRBJ1-2	few	.	TGTGCCAGCAGAGGGGGACAGGGGACAAATTTAGATGGCTACACCTTC	CASRGGQGTNLDGYTF
TRBV6-5	15	TRBJ1-2	.	TRBD1	TGTGCCAGCAGTCGTTCGACAGGGAACTCCTATGGCTACACCTTC	CASSRSTGNSYGYTF
TRBV14	16	TRBJ2-1	.	TRBD2	TGTGCCAGCAGCCAAGATCCGGGAGGGTCCTACAATGAGCAGTTCTTC	CASSQDPGGSYNEQFF
TRBV5-1	15	TRBJ2-1	.	.	TGCGCCAGCAGCTTGACGGGAGAGCCCTACAATGAGCAGTTCTTC	CASSLTGEPYNEQFF
TRBV6-5	13	TRBJ2-7	once	TRBD1	TGTGCCAGCAGGGGGACAGAGGACTACGAGCAGTACTTC	CASRGTEDYEQYF
TRBV9	16	TRBJ2-3	.	TRBD2	TGTGCCAGCAGCGTAGCGCCTAGCGGGGGGCGGGATACGCAGTATTTT	CASSVAPSGGRDTQYF
TRBV7-9	14	TRBJ1-2	.	TRBD1	TGTGCCAGCAGCGGAAGGACAGGGGGGGATGGCTACACCTTC	CASSGRTGGDGYTF
TRBV5-1	16	TRBJ2-1	.	TRBD1	TGCGCCAGCAGCCCCACAGGGGGCCCCTCCTACAATGAGCAGTTCTTC	CASSPTGGPSYNEQFF
TRBV9	15	TRBJ2-7	.	.	TGTGCCAGCAGCCTACCCCCCGGGGGTTCGGAAGAGCAGTACTTC	CASSLPPGGSEEQYF
TRBV28	15	TRBJ2-1	.	TRBD2	TGTGCCAGCAGTTCCGGGACTAGCGGGACGAATGAGCAGTTCTTC	CASSSGTSGTNEQFF
TRBV4-1	16	TRBJ1-6	.	TRBD1	TGCGCCAGCAGCCGGGGACTGGACAGGGGAAAATCACCCCTCCACTTT	CASSRGLDRGKSPLHF
TRBV10-2	13	TRBJ1-1	.	.	TGCGCCAGCACTAGTAAAGGAAGCACTGAAGCTTTCTTT	CASTSKGSTEAFF
TRBV19	15	TRBJ2-7	.	.	TGTGCCAGTAGTATGAGCCAGGCGGGCTCCTACGAGCAGTACTTC	CASSMSQAGSYEQYF
TRBV19	13	TRBJ1-1	few	.	TGTGCCAGTAGTATATTTCCAGACACTGAAGCTTTCTTT	CASSIFPDTEAFF
TRBV2	14	TRBJ1-5	.	TRBD1	TGTGCCAGCAGCCTACAGGGGGCAGATCAGCCCCAGCATTTT	CASSLQGADQPQHF
TRBV29-1	14	TRBJ1-2	.	TRBD1	TGCAGCGTTGAATATTGGGGACAGGAGAATGGCTACACCTTC	CSVEYWGQENGYTF
TRBV28	14	TRBJ2-1	.	.	TGTGCCAGCAGGCGGGCAGGTTGGTTTGATGAGCAGTTCTTC	CASRRAGWFDEQFF
TRBV27	15	TRBJ2-3	.	TRBD1	TGTGCCAGCACATCCCTCGGACAGGGAACAGATACGCAGTATTTT	CASTSLGQGTDTQYF
TRBV4-2	15	TRBJ1-2	.	TRBD1	TGTGCCAGCAGCCAAGACGACAGGGATGGCTATGGCTACACCTTC	CASSQDDRDGYGYTF
TRBV10-2	17	TRBJ2-1	once	TRBD2	TGCGCCAGCAGTCTTGATATAGCGGGAGGGCCTGTTGATGAGCAGTTCTTC	CASSLDIAGGPVDEQFF
TRBV5-1	15	TRBJ1-1	.	.	TGCGCCAGCAGTCGTGTTCCCCAGGGAGGGACTGAAGCTTTCTTT	CASSRVPQGGTEAFF
TRBV10-1	22	TRBJ2-1	once	.	TGCGCCAGCAGTGAGTCGACTTGGCTAGCGCCCACGCCGGGGAGCTCCTACAATGAGCAGTTCTTC	CASSESTWLAPTPGSSYNEQFF
TRBV4-1	15	TRBJ1-4	.	.	TGCGCCAGCAGCCATCCCAGGGGTCCTAATGAAAAACTGTTTTTT	CASSHPRGPNEKLFF
TRBV27	15	TRBJ2-2	.	TRBD1	TGTGCCAGCAGTTGGGACAGCACGAACACCGGGGAGCTGTTTTTT	CASSWDSTNTGELFF
TRBV27	12	TRBJ2-7	.	.	TGTGCCAGCAGTTCCCTCTCCTACGAGCAGTACTTC	CASSSLSYEQYF
TRBV11-2	13	TRBJ2-7	.	.	TGTGCCAGCAGCTTAGAAACGGGTTACGAGCAGTACTTC	CASSLETGYEQYF
TRBV4-2	19	TRBJ2-1	.	TRBD2	TGTGCCAGCAGCCAACCGACTAGCGGGAACTTCCGCTCCTACAATGAGCAGTTCTTC	CASSQPTSGNFRSYNEQFF
TRBV4-1	14	TRBJ1-3	.	TRBD1	TGCGCCAGCAGCCGTCAGGGGGCAGGAAACACCATATATTTT	CASSRQGAGNTIYF
TRBV18	13	TRBJ1-1	.	.	TGTGCCAGCTCACCGGAGTTTAACACTGAAGCTTTCTTT	CASSPEFNTEAFF
TRBV20-1	10	TRBJ1-4	.	.	TGCAGTGCTCTAGATGAAAAACTGTTTTTT	CSALDEKLFF
TRBV19	14	TRBJ2-1	.	.	TGTGCCAGTACCTCCCCGGGACTGTACAATGAGCAGTTCTTC	CASTSPGLYNEQFF
TRBV25-1	14	TRBJ1-2	once	.	TGTGCCAGCAGTGAATATATATTTAACTATGGCTACACCTTC	CASSEYIFNYGYTF
TRBV7-9	14	TRBJ1-1	few	.	TGTGCCAGCAGCTTGCAGGGCGGGGGCACTGAAGCTTTCTTT	CASSLQGGGTEAFF
TRBV21-1	15	TRBJ2-7	.	.	TGTGCCAGCAGCAATTCTCCGGACAGGGGGTTCGAGCAGTACTTC	CASSNSPDRGFEQYF
TRBV5-1	18	TRBJ2-3	.	TRBD2	TGCGCCAGCAGCTTGCTACCCGGGACTAGCGGATCCCCAGATACGCAGTATTTT	CASSLLPGTSGSPDTQYF
TRBV28	18	TRBJ2-1	.	TRBD1	TGTGCCAGCAGTCCGGGCCCCCACAGGGGTTACTCCTACAATGAGCAGTTCTTC	CASSPGPHRGYSYNEQFF
TRBV5-1	11	TRBJ2-3	.	.	TGCGCCAGCAGTTACTCAGATACGCAGTATTTT	CASSYSDTQYF
TRBV2	15	TRBJ2-3	.	.	TGTGCCAGCAGTGCGGGTCCGGGTATGGGAGATACGCAGTATTTT	CASSAGPGMGDTQYF
TRBV28	14	TRBJ2-7	.	.	TGTGCCAGCAGCCGGCTGGACAGTCCCTACGAGCAGTACTTC	CASSRLDSPYEQYF
TRBV5-1	15	TRBJ1-2	.	TRBD1	TGCGCCAGCAGCTTGGCCGACAGGGAAAGGGATGGCTACACCTTC	CASSLADRERDGYTF
TRBV18	16	TRBJ2-1	few	TRBD2	TGTGCCAGCTCAACGATAGCGGGAGGAGGTTACAATGAGCAGTTCTTC	CASSTIAGGGYNEQFF
TRBV5-3	17	TRBJ2-7	.	.	TGTGCCAGAAGCTTGAACTGTACCGGGAACCTTCGTTACGAGCAGTACTTC	CARSLNCTGNLRYEQYF
TRBV28	16	TRBJ1-2	.	.	TGTGCCAGCAGCGATACGGGGGGGGCCCAAGTCCATGGCTACACCTTC	CASSDTGGAQVHGYTF
TRBV19	14	TRBJ2-5	.	TRBD1	TGTGCCAGTAGTCACAGGGGGCGAGAAGAGACCCAGTACTTC	CASSHRGREETQYF
TRBV6-5	15	TRBJ2-7	.	TRBD1	TGTGCCAGCAGTTACACCCGGACAGGGACGGGGGAGCAGTACTTC	CASSYTRTGTGEQYF
TRBV7-9	15	TRBJ1-6	.	.	TGTGCCAGCAGCCTGACAGAAACTTATAATTCACCCCTCCACTTT	CASSLTETYNSPLHF
TRBV5-4	15	TRBJ2-7	.	.	TGTGCCAGCAGCTTGAGGTCAGGGTTCTCCTACGAGCAGTACTTC	CASSLRSGFSYEQYF
TRBV28	14	TRBJ1-2	.	.	TGTGCCAGCAGTCGGCCGGAGGCCATTGCTGGCTACACCTTC	CASSRPEAIAGYTF
TRBV7-6	16	TRBJ2-1	.	TRBD1	TGTGCCAGCAGCCACTCGGACAGGGTGGGGGCGAATGAGCAGTTCTTC	CASSHSDRVGANEQFF
TRBV7-8	14	TRBJ2-5	.	TRBD1	TGTGCCAGCAGCTCGGACAGGGTGCAAGAGACCCAGTACTTC	CASSSDRVQETQYF
TRBV24-1	17	TRBJ2-3	.	.	TGTGCCACCAGTGATTCTAATTTGGCGGGGAGGACAGATACGCAGTATTTT	CATSDSNLAGRTDTQYF